This TCR beta chain comes out of a study of T cells in Graves' hyperthyroidism and ophthalmopathy. Whole-study context: Peripheral blood specimens were obtained at initial diagnosis, prior to any treatment.

A note on this clonotype: Its antigen is undetermined. The junction differs from germline at one of its ends, possibly a read error.

In germline, CDR1 is SEHNR, CDR2 FQNEAQ (reference sequence). The CDR3 is 15 amino acids. Study outcomes and limitations: Blood shared most expanded thyroid clonotypes above 0.001. Ophthalmopathy was predicted by the model a median of about six months ahead of onset.

TCR beta CDR3 region amplification was performed from RNA transcripts. The primer set for the first-round RT-PCR of the TCR CDR3 was HTBI. MiXCR, applied by TCRdb to the multiplex PCR reads, yields one record per CDR3 protein. The repertoire holds 700,000 or so distinct CDR3 sequences, with about 14% as singletons. Under 3 months was the duration of disease in ophthalmopathy patients, who also had a Clinical Activity Score of at least 3 and a NOSPECS grade of at least 4. Source material: blood. The chain combines TRBV7-9 with TRBJ2-1; D possibly corresponds to TRBD2 (5 bases). This receptor was obtained from a woman in her forties or fifties with Graves' ophthalmopathy. CDR3 protein: CASSLAGLIYNEQLF. The CDR3 DNA is TGTGCCAGCAGCTTAGCTGGACTCATATACAATGAGCAGCTCTTC.